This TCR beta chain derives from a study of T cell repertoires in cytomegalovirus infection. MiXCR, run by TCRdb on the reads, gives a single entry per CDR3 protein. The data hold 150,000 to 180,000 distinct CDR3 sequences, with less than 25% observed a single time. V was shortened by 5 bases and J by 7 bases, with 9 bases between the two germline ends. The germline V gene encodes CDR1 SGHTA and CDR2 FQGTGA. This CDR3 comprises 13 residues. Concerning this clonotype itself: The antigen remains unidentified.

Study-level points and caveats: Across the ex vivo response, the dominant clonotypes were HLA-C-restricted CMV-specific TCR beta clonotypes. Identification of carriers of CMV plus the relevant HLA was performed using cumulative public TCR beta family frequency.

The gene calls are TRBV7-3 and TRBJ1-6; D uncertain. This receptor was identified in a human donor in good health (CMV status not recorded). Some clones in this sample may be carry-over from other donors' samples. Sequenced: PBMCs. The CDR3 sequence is CASSINTNSPLHF. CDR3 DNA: TGTGCCAGCAGCATCAACACCAATTCACCCCTCCACTTT.